Each of the 21 T cell receptor beta chains below was sequenced from the same sample in a study of shared clonotypes between healthy human individuals. The data were produced by immunoSEQ multiplex PCR, yet TCRdb's version contains in-frame clones alone and is incomplete. The repertoire has 450,000 to 550,000 clones, around 79% of them found once; the top ten carry 10% to 15%. The sequenced material came from PBMCs. These receptors were taken from a woman in her 40s in good health. Some clones in this sample may be carry-over from other donors' samples.

This chain connects TRBV4-1 to TRBJ2-7; 9 bases are shared with TRBD2. V lost 4 bases, J lost 3 bases, and 10 bases stayed unmatched. The germline V gene encodes CDR1 MGHRA and CDR2 YSYEKL. The CDR3 runs to 16 residues. CDR3 sequence reads: CASSLASGLANYEQYF. The CDR3, as DNA: TGCGCCAGCAGCCTCGCCTCGGGACTAGCCAACTACGAGCAGTACTTC.

This chain joins TRBV30 and TRBJ1-1, with D hard to call. This CDR3 has 15 residues. Germline-derived CDR1 and CDR2 are GTSNPN and SVGIG (reference sequence). V shed 0 bases and J shed 5 bases, with 16 bases lying between them. CDR3 DNA sequence: TGTGCCTGGAGTGTACCGGCGATCTCTGGGACTGAAGCTTTCTTT. Translation: CAWSVPAISGTEAFF.

V usage is TRBV7-9 and J usage is TRBJ1-3; maybe TRBD1 (5 bases). The V end was cut by 5 bases, the J end by 8 bases, with 19 bases between. There are 15 residues in the CDR3. CDR1 is SEHNR, CDR2 FQNEAQ, per germline (reference sequence). CDR3 DNA: TGTGCCAGCAGCGCCGCCTGGGACCGAGGACACACCATATATTTT. This translates into CASSAAWDRGHTIYF.

The V and J genes are TRBV4-2 and TRBJ2-7, with 9 bases lining up with TRBD1. The CDR3 is 14 amino acids. In germline, CDR1 is LGHNA, CDR2 YNFKEQ. V trimming: 3 bases; J trimming: 3 bases; junction bases outside the gene matches: 3. CDR3 amino acids: CASSHRTGDYEQYF. CDR3 sequence (DNA): TGTGCCAGCAGCCACCGGACAGGGGACTACGAGCAGTACTTC.

The chain recombines TRBV28 with TRBJ2-2; TRBD1 aligns across 7 bases. Germline CDR1 MDHEN, CDR2 SYDVKM. After removal of 5 bases from V and 6 bases from J, the junction contained 9 bases not matched to a gene. The CDR3 has 15 amino acids. CDR3 region: CASSRHTGEPGELFF. The CDR3 coding sequence is TGTGCCAGCAGTCGCCATACAGGGGAACCCGGGGAGCTGTTTTTT.

The chain combines TRBV6-5 with TRBJ1-2, with a tentative D call TRBD1 (5 bases). The V gene lost 0 bases and the J gene lost 4 bases, with 15 bases spanning the gap. The CDR3 covers 16 residues. Germline V lookup: CDR1 MNHEY, CDR2 SVGAGI. In DNA form, the CDR3 reads TGTGCCAGCAGTTACTCGAGCAGGGTCGATGGCTATGGCTACACCTTC. This sequence encodes CASSYSSRVDGYGYTF.

This clone was recorded a few times. The chain joins TRBV6-1 to TRBJ2-7; D is possibly TRBD1 or TRBD2 (7 bases each). This CDR3 contains 15 residues. CDR1 MNHNS and CDR2 SASEGT come from the germline V gene. Trimming removed 2 bases at V and 2 bases at J, with 13 bases between. CDR3 sequence (DNA): TGTGCCAGCAGTGAAAGCGGGACAGCCACCTACGAGCAGTACTTC. Translated: CASSESGTATYEQYF.

This clone has only one observation. The rearrangement links TRBV11-1 to TRBJ2-3, with a tentative D call TRBD1 (6 bases). The length of the CDR3 is 17 residues. Germline values: CDR1 SGHAT, CDR2 FQDESV (reference sequence). Trimming left V 1 base short and J 2 bases short, with 16 bases between. The CDR3 reads CASSLDQGPTLTDTQYF. Written as DNA, the CDR3 is TGTGCCAGCAGCTTAGATCAGGGGCCAACACTCACAGATACGCAGTATTTT.

As to this clone: A junction boundary mismatches the germline segment, possibly from a read error. The chain employs TRBV2 and TRBJ1-5; unclear D gene. CDR1 is SNHLY and CDR2 is FYNNEI in the germline V gene. The CDR3 spans 14 residues. The CDR3: CASREGNSNQPQHF. The CDR3 nucleotides read TGTGCCAGCAGGGAAGGGAATAGCAATCAGCCCCAGCATTTT.

Remarks on this clone: The same CDR3 is also encoded by other DNA sequences in this sample. The chain links TRBV6-5 to TRBJ2-7; TRBD2 agrees at 7 bases. The germline gives CDR1 MNHEY, CDR2 SVGAGI. V shed 6 bases and J 7 bases; nucleotides not matched to a gene: 6. The CDR3 runs to 12 residues. The CDR3 DNA is TGTGCCAGCAGCCGCGGGAGCTATGAGCAGTACTTC. Translating gives CASSRGSYEQYF.

The chain employs TRBV19 and TRBJ1-5, with D hard to call. Germline loops: CDR1 LNHDA, CDR2 SQIVND (reference sequence). Trimming removed 3 bases from V and 6 bases from J, with 15 bases in between. The CDR3 is made up of 15 amino acids. CDR3 coding DNA: TGTGCCAGTAGTATGTTTCCTGACGGGCGTCAGCCCCAGCATTTT. Protein sequence: CASSMFPDGRQPQHF.

Only one count was recorded for this clone. This chain connects TRBV6-1 to TRBJ2-7, with 8 bases matching TRBD2. This CDR3 is 14 amino acids long. The V gene end was trimmed by 2 bases and the J gene end by 2 bases; junction bases not matched to a gene: 2. Germline V gene data show CDR1 as MNHNS and CDR2 as SASEGT. Here the CDR3 reads CASSETAGAYEQYF. The CDR3 DNA is TGTGCCAGCAGTGAAACAGCGGGAGCCTACGAGCAGTACTTC.

J is TRBJ2-2 and V is TRBV7-9; D is perhaps TRBD2 (6 bases). Germline CDR1 reads SEHNR; CDR2 reads FQNEAQ (reference sequence). Between the trimmed V and J ends, which lost 1 base and 7 bases, there was a span of 10 bases. This CDR3 is 14 amino acids long. The chain's CDR3 is CASSLVAGIGELFF. The CDR3, as DNA: TGTGCCAGCAGCTTAGTTGCGGGGATCGGGGAGCTGTTTTTT.

The chain joins TRBV28 to TRBJ2-1; 9 bases align to TRBD2. With V trimmed by 6 bases and J by 0 bases, 9 bases remained unmatched. Germline assignment: CDR1 MDHEN and CDR2 SYDVKM. The CDR3 covers 17 residues. CDR3 coding DNA: TGTGCCAGCAGCCTCCCTAGCGGGGTGAGCTCCTACAATGAGCAGTTCTTC. Its translation is CASSLPSGVSSYNEQFF. Using reference TRBV28 and TRBJ2-1 for the parts outside the CDR3, the full variable domain is DVKVTQSSRYLVKRTGEKVFLECVQDMDHENMFWYRQDPGLGLRLIYFSYDVKMKEKGDIPEGYSVSREKKERFSLILESASTNQTSMYLCASSLPSGVSSYNEQFFGPGTRLTVL.

V and J are TRBV28 and TRBJ1-5, with D possibly TRBD1 on 5 matching bases. Germline V gives CDR1 MDHEN, CDR2 SYDVKM. CDR3 size: 14 residues. V was shortened by 6 bases and J by 6 bases, with 15 bases between the two germline ends. CDR3 region: CASRNAGRGQPQHF. In DNA form, the CDR3 reads TGTGCCAGCAGGAACGCCGGGAGGGGTCAGCCCCAGCATTTT.

The chain uses TRBV7-2 and TRBJ1-2; possibly TRBD1 for D (6 bases). Trimming pared 4 bases from V and 7 bases from J, leaving 16 bases between. The CDR3 spans 14 residues. Germline loops: CDR1 SGHTA, CDR2 FQGNSA. CDR3 sequence (DNA): TGTGCCAGCAGCTGGCGACAGGCTTCCTCTGGCTACACCTTC. It translates to CASSWRQASSGYTF.

In the case of this clone: This same CDR3 is encoded by further DNA sequences in the sample. The chain joins TRBV5-6 to TRBJ2-6; the D is unclear. The CDR3 has 15 amino acids. V was trimmed by 0 bases and J by 1 base, leaving 5 bases between them. CDR1 is SGHDT and CDR2 is YYEEEE in the germline V gene. CDR3 in amino acids: CASSLGVSGANVLTF. CDR3 sequence (DNA): TGTGCCAGCAGCTTGGGAGTATCTGGGGCCAACGTCCTGACTTTC.

The sample holds one count of this clone. The chain recombines TRBV5-1 with TRBJ2-5; 7 bases agree with TRBD2. This CDR3 has 17 amino acids. The ends lost 0 bases at V and 4 bases at J; junction bases unmatched: 12. Germline assignment: CDR1 SGHRS and CDR2 YFSETQ. CDR3: CASSLDGRTLGGETQYF. In DNA form, the CDR3 reads TGCGCCAGCAGCTTGGACGGGAGGACTCTAGGCGGAGAGACCCAGTACTTC.

The chain links TRBV7-3 to TRBJ2-1, with 12 positions matching TRBD2. CDR1 and CDR2 (germline): SGHTA, FQGTGA. CDR3 length: 15 residues. V lost 2 bases to trimming and J lost 6 bases; unmatched junction nucleotides: 2. The CDR3 reads CASSLASGRVNEQFF. The CDR3 bases are TGTGCCAGCAGCTTAGCTAGCGGGAGGGTCAATGAGCAGTTCTTC.

This clone is a singleton in its sample. The rearrangement joins TRBV2 to TRBJ2-5; D possibly matches TRBD1 or TRBD2 (5 bases each). V dropped 8 bases and J dropped 3 bases, with 13 bases sitting between them. Looked up from germline, CDR1 is SNHLY and CDR2 is FYNNEI. The CDR3 contains 13 residues. This CDR3 is CASARDLKETQYF. The CDR3 region has the DNA TGTGCCAGCGCCCGGGACCTTAAAGAGACCCAGTACTTC.

The V and J genes are TRBV30 and TRBJ2-5; 8 nucleotides match TRBD2. CDR1 is GTSNPN and CDR2 is SVGIG in the germline V gene (reference sequence). J lost 4 bases, V lost 0 bases, and 4 bases had no gene match. This CDR3 is built from 14 residues. CDR3 amino acids: CAWSVGTRRETQYF. The CDR3 region has the DNA TGTGCCTGGAGTGTAGGGACTAGGAGAGAGACCCAGTACTTC.